The TCR beta chain described here comes from a study of tissue T cells after allogeneic stem cell transplantation. The table came from immunoSEQ multiplex PCR; TCRdb's copy has only in-frame clones and leaves some out. The table has approximately 2,000 clones, roughly 60% seen once; the top ten hold roughly 16%. Steroid-refractory graft-versus-host disease after allogeneic hematopoietic cell transplant qualified adults for prospective research-autopsy enrollment. Concerning this clone itself: Its specificity is not known.

Findings and caveats of the study: Tissue-detected TCR repertoire was only partly captured by blood and spleen T cells.

CDR1 SGHNT and CDR2 YENEEA come from the germline V gene. The germline V and J ends were trimmed by 3 bases and 1 base, with 13 bases remaining between them. The CDR3 runs to 16 residues. Material: ileal tissue, obtained at autopsy. J is TRBJ2-1 and V is TRBV11-3; the D is unclear. The receptor was isolated from an older male patient with steroid-refractory graft-versus-host disease after an allogeneic stem cell transplant. Some T cells may have originated in the graft donor. The CDR3 DNA follows: TGTGCCAGCAGCTTGAGGACCGCCGATTCCTACAATGAGCAGTTCTTC. This encodes CASSLRTADSYNEQFF.